Given below is one T cell receptor beta chain in context. Time point reported: patch test 1, 2 weeks after DPC sensitization. This sample's treatment: therapeutic diphenylcyclopropenone sensitization with weekly scalp DPC. Every donor had alopecia and was 18 to 70 years old; all were suitable for DPC. The record originates from a study of human T cells and chemical hapten exposure. TCRdb independently ran MiXCR on the RACE reads; one entry per CDR3 protein. The repertoire holds roughly 100,000 distinct CDR3 sequences, with approximately 9.9% as singletons. The germline gives CDR1 MDHEN, CDR2 SYDVKM. The CDR3 loop spans 14 amino acids. Trimming stripped 2 bases from V and 8 bases from J, with 15 bases between.

The receptor was derived from a woman aged 40 to 49 with alopecia areata. Some clones in this sample may be carry-over from other donors' samples. Source: whole blood, taken in connection with sensitization to the hapten diphenylcyclopropenone (DPC). The chain employs TRBV28 and TRBJ1-2; D call uncertain. In DNA form, the CDR3 reads TGTGCCAGCAGTTTACGGCTGCCGTTGATGGGCTACACCTTC. Protein product: CASSLRLPLMGYTF.